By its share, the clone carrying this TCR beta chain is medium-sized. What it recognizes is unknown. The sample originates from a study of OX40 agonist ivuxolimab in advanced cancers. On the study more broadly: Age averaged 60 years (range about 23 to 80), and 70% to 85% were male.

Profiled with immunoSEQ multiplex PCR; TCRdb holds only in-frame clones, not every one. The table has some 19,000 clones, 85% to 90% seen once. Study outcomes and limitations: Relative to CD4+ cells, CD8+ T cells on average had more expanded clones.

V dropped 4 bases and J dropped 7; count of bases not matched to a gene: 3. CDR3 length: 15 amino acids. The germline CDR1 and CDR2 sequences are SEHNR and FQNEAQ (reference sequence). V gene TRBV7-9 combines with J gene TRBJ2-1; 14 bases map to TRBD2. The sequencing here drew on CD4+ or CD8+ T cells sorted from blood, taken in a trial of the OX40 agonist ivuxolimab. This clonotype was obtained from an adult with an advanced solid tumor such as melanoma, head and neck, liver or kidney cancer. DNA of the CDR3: TGTGCCAGCAGCTCGGGACTAGCGGGAGTTAATGAGCAGTTCTTC. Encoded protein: CASSSGLAGVNEQFF.